Given below is one TCR beta chain in context. Its antigen is unknown. The data stem from a study of cytomegalovirus exposure and HLA in healthy donors. Study details: The approximately 120 validation repertoires used the same platform as the 500 to 700 first-cohort repertoires, a later analysis reported. Study-level points and caveats: There were three CMV-associated chains whose specificity for CMV antigens was confirmed in vitro. Rare TCR sequences dominated, though some public TCRs recurred in many donors. High sensitivity and specificity were reportedly achieved when the classifier diagnosed cytomegalovirus status.

Using immunoSEQ multiplex PCR, the repertoire was profiled, and TCRdb retains in-frame clones only, with some absent. In the table there are over 85,000 clones, 89% of which are singletons. Germline CDR1 is SEHNR and CDR2 is FQNEAQ (reference sequence). There are 15 residues in the CDR3. V lost 0 bases to trimming and J lost 5 bases, with 12 bases between them. The V and J genes are TRBV7-9 and TRBJ2-3, with TRBD2 as a possible D gene (7 bases). This TCR derives from a woman aged 18 to 35 in good health and CMV-seronegative. Material for sequencing was PBMCs. CDR3 DNA sequence: TGTGCCAGCAGCTTAGCGGGGGGGGCAGGAGATACGCAGTATTTT. Its translation is CASSLAGGAGDTQYF.